This T cell receptor beta chain was recovered during a study of PD-1 blockade in classical Hodgkin lymphoma. Sequencing was performed with immunoSEQ multiplex PCR; in TCRdb, only in-frame clones are kept and a portion is missing. This sample carries about 27,000 clones, 75% to 90% of them seen once, and the ten largest clones take about 2.4%. V lost 6 bases, J lost 6 bases, and 15 bases lay in between. The CDR3 extends over 13 amino acids. Germline V gene lookup returns CDR1 SGHKS and CDR2 YYEKEE (reference sequence). Time point described: cycle 4 day 1 (C4D1), after 6 weeks of nivolumab. There was relapse after autologous stem cell transplantation in every patient, and there was variation in brentuximab vedotin exposure. Purification of CD4+ T cells from thawed PBMCs was performed via magnetic negative selection.

Specimen: CD4+ T cells from blood, collected before the fourth cycle of nivolumab. The clonotype originates from a human donor with classical Hodgkin lymphoma. The rearrangement joins TRBV5-5 to TRBJ1-2; TRBD1 might be the D (6 bases). The chain's CDR3 is CASTLRRQDGYTF. The CDR3 DNA sequence: TGTGCCAGCACCCTCCGCCGACAGGATGGCTACACCTTC.